In this sample, the clone carrying this T cell receptor beta chain turned up a few times. PCR was performed a second time for about 6 to 11 cycles using a sample-barcoded 5' primer and a J-beta primer mix. A template-switch adaptor that had 12 random nucleotides put a tag on each cDNA molecule. TCRdb re-analysed the 5' RACE reads in MiXCR, keeping a single row per CDR3 protein. Of 550,000 to 750,000 distinct CDR3 sequences in the sample, roughly 21% are singletons; the top ten hold 3% to 4%. This record belongs to a study of blood T cells in healthy people across ages. On the study more broadly: Template switching recovered approximately one barcoded beta molecule for every two T cells.

Germline CDR1 reads SQVTM; CDR2 reads ANQGSEA. With V trimmed by 7 bases and J by 3 bases, 6 bases remained unmatched. The CDR3 consists of 14 residues. This TCR was recovered from a man in his 70s in good health. The rearrangement uses TRBV29-1 and TRBJ1-1; 12 nucleotides agree with TRBD1. The sequenced material came from blood. CDR3 residues: CSETGTGGYTEAFF. CDR3 in DNA: TGCAGCGAAACCGGGACAGGGGGCTACACTGAAGCTTTCTTT.